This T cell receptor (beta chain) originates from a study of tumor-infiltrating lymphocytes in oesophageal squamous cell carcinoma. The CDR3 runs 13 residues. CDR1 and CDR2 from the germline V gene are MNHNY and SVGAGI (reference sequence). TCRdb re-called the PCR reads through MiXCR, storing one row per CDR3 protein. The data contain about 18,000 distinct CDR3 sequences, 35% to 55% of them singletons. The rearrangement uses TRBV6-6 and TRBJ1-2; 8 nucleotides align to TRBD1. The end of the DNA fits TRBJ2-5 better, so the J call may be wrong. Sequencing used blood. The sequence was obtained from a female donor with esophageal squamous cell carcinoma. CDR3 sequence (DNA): TGTGCCAGCAGTGGGACAGGTCAAGAGACCCAGTACTTC. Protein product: CASSGTGQETQYF.